What follows are 14 T cell receptor beta chains derived from one specimen sequenced in a study of regulatory T cells in long-lasting Graves disease. Specified time point: persistent/refractory GD, antithyroid drugs over 5 years with positive TRAb. RNA isolated from PBMCs was used to make the TCR library. Library construction for TCR beta used iRepertoire HTBI primers and Arm-PCR of CDR3 regions. From the multiplex PCR reads, TCRdb called clonotypes with MiXCR, one entry per CDR3 protein. The table lists 700,000 or so distinct CDR3 sequences, 25% to 35% of them singletons. The sequencing here drew on peripheral blood mononuclear cells (PBMCs), taken when the disease was refractory, from a patient treated with antithyroid drugs. These receptors came from a female donor with Graves disease.

There are a few counts of this clonotype. The CDR3 spells CASSAQTGGYGYTF. The CDR3 DNA reads as TGTGCCAGCAGTGCCCAGACAGGGGGCTATGGCTACACCTTC. This sequence joins TRBV12-3 or TRBV12-4 and TRBJ1-2; 9 nucleotides line up with TRBD1. V shed 5 bases and J 4 bases; nucleotides not matched to a gene: 5. The CDR3 is 14 residues long.

This sequence joins TRBV29-1 and TRBJ1-1; the D is unclear. Germline V gene sequence: CDR1 SQVTM, CDR2 ANQGSEA. Deletions cut 6 bases from V and 3 bases from J, with 17 bases between. The CDR3 loop spans 14 amino acids. This CDR3 is CSVLRLLADTEAFF. CDR3 DNA: TGCAGCGTACTTCGACTACTGGCGGACACTGAAGCTTTCTTT.

The chain has TRBV12-5 and TRBJ1-5; a possible D gene is TRBD1 (6 bases). V lost 1 base and J 5 bases, leaving 9 bases between the germline ends. This CDR3 contains 14 residues. CDR1 is LGHNT, CDR2 FRNRAP, per germline. The CDR3 loop reads CASGLGTVDQPQHF. DNA for the CDR3: TGTGCTAGTGGTTTGGGGACAGTAGATCAGCCCCAGCATTTT. The full variable domain, rest sourced from reference TRBV12-5 and TRBJ1-5, is DARVTQTPRHKVTEMGQEVTMRCQPILGHNTVFWYRQTMMQGLELLAYFRNRAPLDDSGMPKDRFSAEMPDATLATLKIQPSEPRDSAVYFCASGLGTVDQPQHFGDGTRLSIL.

This clonotype was seen only a few times. The chain joins TRBV13 to TRBJ2-2; no reliable D call. Trimming took off 0 bases at V and 6 bases at J, with 5 bases between the two ends. The germline gives CDR1 PRHDT, CDR2 FYEKMQ (reference sequence). The CDR3 covers 13 residues. CDR3 region: CASSLGTPGELFF. CDR3 DNA sequence: TGTGCCAGCAGCTTAGGGACACCCGGGGAGCTGTTTTTT.

This clonotype was recorded a few times. The V call is TRBV20-1, the J call TRBJ2-6, with unresolved D. Germline V gene sequence: CDR1 DFQATT, CDR2 SNEGSKA (reference sequence). The V and J ends lost 5 bases and 2 bases respectively, with 7 bases between them. This CDR3 spans 13 amino acids. CDR3 in DNA: TGCAGTGCTTTCAATACTGGGGCCAACGTCCTGACTTTC. This gives the protein CSAFNTGANVLTF.

The sample holds many counts of this clonotype. This chain joins TRBV12-3 or TRBV12-4 and TRBJ2-2; 10 bases line up with TRBD2. The CDR3 covers 18 residues. After removal of 2 bases from V and 0 bases from J, the junction contained 6 bases not matched to a gene. CDR3 region: CASSLWLAGVANTGELFF. The CDR3 DNA is TGTGCCAGCAGTTTATGGCTAGCGGGAGTCGCGAACACCGGGGAGCTGTTTTTT.

The V call is TRBV4-1, the J call TRBJ1-1; D unclear. V gave up 1 base and J gave up 5 bases, with 8 bases separating them. Germline V gene lookup returns CDR1 MGHRA and CDR2 YSYEKL. This CDR3 region has 13 residues. CDR3 residues: CASSQGTRTEAFF. CDR3 sequence (DNA): TGCGCCAGCAGCCAAGGTACAAGGACTGAAGCTTTCTTT.

This chain connects TRBV2 to TRBJ1-3, with D possibly being TRBD1 (5 bases). CDR3 length: 13 amino acids. In germline, CDR1 is SNHLY, CDR2 FYNNEI. Trimming removed 6 bases from V and 1 base from J, with 7 bases in between. The CDR3 region has the DNA TGTGCCAGCAGGCAGGGTTCTGGAAACACCATATATTTT. Translated, it gives CASRQGSGNTIYF.

In its sample, this clonotype was seen many times. This rearrangement joins TRBV28 to TRBJ1-1; possibly TRBD1 for D (5 bases). Germline CDR1 MDHEN, CDR2 SYDVKM. Trimming pared 6 bases from V and 0 bases from J, leaving 5 bases between. The CDR3 covers 12 residues. CDR3 sequence reads: CASRGLNTEAFF. As DNA, the CDR3 is TGTGCCAGCAGGGGGCTGAACACTGAAGCTTTCTTT.

This clonotype was recorded a few times. The V and J genes are TRBV7-2 and TRBJ2-7, with unresolved D. V was cut by 5 bases and J by 0 bases, with 17 bases left in between. This CDR3 has 16 amino acids. Germline CDR1 reads SGHTA; CDR2 reads FQGNSA. The CDR3 sequence is CASSQYPTAYSYEQYF. The CDR3 nucleotides read TGTGCCAGCAGCCAATACCCTACCGCTTACTCCTACGAGCAGTACTTC.

The chain is built from TRBV9 and TRBJ2-2; D gene ambiguous. V was trimmed by 0 bases and J by 3 bases, leaving 3 bases between them. In germline, CDR1 is SGDLS, CDR2 YYNGEE. The CDR3 has 13 residues. This chain's CDR3 is CASSVEYTGELFF. CDR3 in DNA: TGTGCCAGCAGCGTAGAATACACCGGGGAGCTGTTTTTT. Combining the CDR3 with reference TRBV9 and TRBJ2-2 gives the whole variable domain DSGVTQTPKHLITATGQRVTLRCSPRSGDLSVYWYQQSLDQGLQFLIQYYNGEERAKGNILERFSAQQFPDLHSELNLSSLELGDSALYFCASSVEYTGELFFGEGSRLTVL.

This clonotype has a count of ten or more. The chain combines TRBV6-2 or TRBV6-3 with TRBJ2-5, with TRBD2 matching over 7 bases. Germline assignment: CDR1 MNHEY and CDR2 SVGEGT. The V segment lost 6 bases and the J segment 6 bases; nucleotides outside the gene matches: 7. The CDR3 has 13 amino acids. The CDR3 DNA follows: TGTGCCAGCAGGGACGGCGGGAGTCAGACCCAGTACTTC. This codes for CASRDGGSQTQYF.

This clonotype has more than one count but fewer than ten. The chain recombines TRBV7-3 with TRBJ2-5; D is perhaps TRBD1 or TRBD2 (5 bases each). The V gene lost 1 base and the J gene lost 2 bases, with 11 bases spanning the gap. Germline lookup yields CDR1 SGHTA and CDR2 FQGTGA. The CDR3 is 15 amino acids. The CDR3 DNA reads as TGTGCCAGCAGCTTAAGTGGGACCCATCAAGAGACCCAGTACTTC. Translation gives CASSLSGTHQETQYF.

In this sample, this clonotype turned up a few times. This chain connects TRBV7-9 to TRBJ2-5, with a possible D match to TRBD2 (5 bases). Germline lookup yields CDR1 SEHNR and CDR2 FQNEAQ (reference sequence). CDR3 length equals 14 residues. The V end was cut by 4 bases, the J end by 0 bases, with 9 bases between. CDR3 loop: CASSSPDYQETQYF. The CDR3 DNA is TGTGCCAGCAGCTCCCCGGACTACCAAGAGACCCAGTACTTC.